What follows are 5 T cell receptor beta chains derived from one specimen sequenced in a study of blood T cell repertoires in COVID-19. TCRdb's table, derived via immunoSEQ multiplex PCR, lists solely in-frame clones and lacks some. The sample has about 300,000 clones, over 85% seen once. Sequencing input: peripheral blood. The receptors stem from a woman aged 25-40 years with COVID-19, enrolled during active disease.

As for this clone: Relative to the germline gene, one junction end is altered; a read error may explain this. This chain uses TRBV2 with TRBJ1-2; D ambiguous. The CDR3 extends over 12 amino acids. From germline, CDR1 is SNHLY and CDR2 FYNNEI. Written as DNA, the CDR3 is TGTGCCAGCAGTGAAATGGTAGGAGCCTACCCCTTC. Its translation: CASSEMVGAYPF.

This chain connects TRBV6-5 to TRBJ1-5; D gene uncertain. This CDR3 has 16 amino acids. Trimming pared 1 base from V and 2 bases from J, leaving 12 bases between. Germline CDR1 is MNHEY and CDR2 is SVGAGI. The CDR3 protein is CASSYFPGSGNQPQHF. CDR3 nucleotide sequence: TGTGCCAGCAGTTACTTCCCAGGTTCAGGCAATCAGCCCCAGCATTTT.

V is TRBV7-2 and J is TRBJ1-2; D is ambiguous. Germline V CDR1 and CDR2: SGHTA, FQGNSA. This CDR3 is 13 amino acids long. V shed 5 bases and J shed 1 base, with 8 bases lying between them. In DNA, the CDR3 is TGTGCCAGCAGCCGGGAGTTTAACTATGGCTACACCTTC. Translated: CASSREFNYGYTF.

The chain combines TRBV2 with TRBJ1-1; weak D call: TRBD1 (6 bases). The CDR3 runs to 12 residues. Deletions cut 5 bases from V and 8 bases from J, with 12 bases between. Germline CDR1 and CDR2: SNHLY and FYNNEI. CDR3 residues: CASSRQATEAFF. CDR3 DNA sequence: TGTGCCAGCAGTAGACAGGCGACGGAAGCTTTCTTT. The full variable domain, in which reference TRBV2 and TRBJ1-1 provide the parts outside the CDR3, is EPEVTQTPSHQVTQMGQEVILRCVPISNHLYFYWYRQILGQKVEFLVSFYNNEISEKSEIFDDQFSVERPDGSNFTLKIRSTKLEDSAMYFCASSRQATEAFFGQGTRLTVV.

The V gene is TRBV6-2 or TRBV6-3, the J gene TRBJ2-1; the match to TRBD1 covers 10 bases. The V and J ends lost 5 bases and 4 bases, in that order; junction bases with no gene match: 8. The CDR3 totals 16 residues. Germline V gene data show CDR1 as MNHEY and CDR2 as SVGEGT. The CDR3 sequence: CASSPISDRGYNEQFF. The CDR3 nucleotides are TGTGCCAGCAGTCCGATTTCGGACAGGGGGTACAATGAGCAGTTCTTC.